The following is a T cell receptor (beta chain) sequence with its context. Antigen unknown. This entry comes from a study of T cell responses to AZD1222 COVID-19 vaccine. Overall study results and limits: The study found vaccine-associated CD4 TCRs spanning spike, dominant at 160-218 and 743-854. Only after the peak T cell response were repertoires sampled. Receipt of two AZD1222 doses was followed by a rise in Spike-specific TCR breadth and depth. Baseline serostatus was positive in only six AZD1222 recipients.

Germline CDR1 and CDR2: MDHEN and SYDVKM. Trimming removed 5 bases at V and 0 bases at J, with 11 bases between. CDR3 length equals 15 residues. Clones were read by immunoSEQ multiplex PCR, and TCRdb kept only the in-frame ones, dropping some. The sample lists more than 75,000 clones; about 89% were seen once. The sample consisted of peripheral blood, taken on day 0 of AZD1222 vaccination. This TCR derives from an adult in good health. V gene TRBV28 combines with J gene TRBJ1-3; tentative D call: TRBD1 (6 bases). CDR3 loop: CASSPTGYSGNTIYF. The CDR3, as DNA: TGTGCCAGCAGTCCCACAGGGTACTCTGGAAACACCATATATTTT.